This T cell receptor (beta chain) was profiled in a study of breast tumors, draining lymph nodes, adjacent tissues. Study conclusions and caveats: Tumor repertoires ranked between lymph nodes and nontumor tissue in diversity, with V and J gene preferences. That most tumor T cells come from lymph nodes remained unproven. Data fit most tumor T cells coming from lymph node, expanding in tumor.

V lost 0 bases and J lost 0, with 7 bases in between. This CDR3 spans 15 amino acids. Germline V gene lookup returns CDR1 SGHTA and CDR2 FQGNSA. Details on this clonotype: The antigen remains unidentified.

TCRdb reanalysed the multiplex PCR reads using MiXCR and keeps one entry per CDR3 protein. The sample yields some 31,000 distinct CDR3 sequences, approximately 63% seen once. The sequence was obtained from a female donor with breast cancer. Some clones in this sample may be carry-over from other donors' samples. Sequencing input: breast tumor tissue. The chain carries TRBV7-2 and TRBJ2-3; no clear D. CDR3 sequence reads: CASSLAGRSTDTQYF. DNA for the CDR3: TGTGCCAGCAGCTTAGCAGGGCGGAGCACAGATACGCAGTATTTT.